These 9 T cell receptor beta chains share one sample of origin, sequenced in a study of blood T cell repertoires in COVID-19. Assay used: immunoSEQ multiplex PCR; TCRdb lists only in-frame clones, some missing. The table shows 52,000 or so clones, with about 80% occurring only once. Sample: peripheral blood. These receptors were obtained from a human donor in a cohort sampled during active COVID-19.

The CDR3 reads CASRDRGEQFF. The CDR3 region has the DNA TGTGCCAGCAGGGACAGGGGAGAGCAGTTCTTC. V gene TRBV6-5 combines with J gene TRBJ2-1; 9 bases map to TRBD1. V lost 6 bases, J lost 10 bases, and 1 base stayed unmatched. Looked up from germline, CDR1 is MNHEY and CDR2 is SVGAGI. The CDR3 consists of 11 residues.

The V gene is TRBV7-9, the J gene TRBJ2-3; D gene unclear. CDR1 and CDR2 from the germline V gene are SEHNR and FQNEAQ (reference sequence). V lost 0 bases to trimming and J lost 6 bases, with 7 bases between them. The CDR3 is made up of 13 amino acids. The CDR3 sequence is CASSLALRDTQYF. Here the CDR3 DNA reads TGTGCCAGCAGCTTAGCCCTCCGGGATACGCAGTATTTT.

The chain employs TRBV7-6 and TRBJ2-2; tentative D call: TRBD2 (5 bases). The V and J ends lost 2 bases and 6 bases respectively, with 13 bases between them. CDR1 SGHVS and CDR2 FNYEAQ come from the germline V gene. The CDR3 is 15 amino acids. CDR3 amino acids: CASSLSVRRAGELFF. As DNA, the CDR3 is TGTGCCAGCAGCTTATCGGTTCGGCGGGCCGGGGAGCTGTTTTTT.

V usage is TRBV20-1 and J usage is TRBJ2-7; 7 nucleotides match TRBD2. V shed 3 bases, J shed 3 bases, and the junction held 8 bases outside the gene matches. This CDR3 contains 14 residues. CDR1 and CDR2 (germline): DFQATT, SNEGSKA (reference sequence). CDR3 bases: TGCAGTGCTAGTCCGGGAAGCGGGGTCTACGAGCAGTACTTC. Its translation is CSASPGSGVYEQYF.

The gene calls are TRBV11-2 and TRBJ2-1; no definite D call. The V end lost 1 base, the J end lost 6 bases, and 10 bases lay between the germline ends. CDR1 is SGHAT and CDR2 is FQNNGV in the germline V gene. The CDR3 extends over 14 amino acids. The CDR3 here is CASSLAPGLNEQFF. In DNA form, the CDR3 reads TGTGCCAGCAGCTTAGCTCCGGGTCTCAATGAGCAGTTCTTC.

V and J are TRBV7-2 and TRBJ2-2, with 7 bases identical to TRBD2. The CDR3 consists of 15 residues. V was clipped by 3 bases and J by 2 bases; unmatched bases: 3. Germline CDR1 is SGHTA and CDR2 is FQGNSA. DNA for the CDR3: TGTGCCAGCAGCTTTGCGGGGGTTAACACCGGGGAGCTGTTTTTT. This translates into CASSFAGVNTGELFF. The full variable domain, rest sourced from reference TRBV7-2 and TRBJ2-2, is GAGVSQSPSNKVTEKGKDVELRCDPISGHTALYWYRQSLGQGLEFLIYFQGNSAPDKSGLPSDRFSAERTGGSVSTLTIQRTQQEDSAVYLCASSFAGVNTGELFFGEGSRLTVL.

This clone showed up just a few times. The V call is TRBV5-4, the J call TRBJ2-6; D remains unclear. CDR1 and CDR2 from the germline V gene are SGHNT and YYREEE (reference sequence). V lost 7 bases, J lost 3 bases, and 8 bases lay in between. This CDR3 has 13 residues. The CDR3 sequence: CASAMSGANVLTF. The CDR3, as DNA: TGTGCCAGCGCCATGAGTGGGGCCAACGTCCTGACTTTC.

The V gene is TRBV19, the J gene TRBJ1-1, with 10 bases fitting TRBD1. J gave up 4 bases and V 7 bases, and 6 bases lay outside the gene matches. CDR1 is LNHDA, CDR2 SQIVND, per germline (reference sequence). CDR3 size: 14 residues. CDR3 sequence: CASIDRGRVTEAFF. The CDR3, as DNA: TGTGCCAGTATCGACAGGGGGCGCGTCACTGAAGCTTTCTTT.

Only a few counts were recorded for this clone. The chain couples TRBV3-1 (or the pseudogene TRBV3-2) to TRBJ2-3; 7 bases fit TRBD2. The CDR3 consists of 19 residues. V lost 1 base to trimming and J lost 1 base; unmatched junction nucleotides: 14. Germline CDR1 reads LGHDT; CDR2 reads YNNKEL (reference sequence). The CDR3 is CASSQGGGTRSRGTDTQYF. As DNA, the CDR3 is TGTGCCAGCAGCCAAGGGGGAGGGACTCGCTCCCGGGGCACAGATACGCAGTATTTT.